The clone carrying this TCR beta chain was seen ten or more times. Its antigen is undetermined. The CDR3 covers 14 residues. With 6 bases clipped from V and 5 bases from J, the junction kept 10 bases outside the gene matches. In germline, CDR1 is MNHEY, CDR2 SMNVEV (reference sequence). The record originates from a study of early T cells in non-severe SARS-CoV-2 infection. Study-wide background: Investigators sequenced bulk RNA drawn from unsorted whole blood, and chains remained unpaired.

Attached unique molecular identifiers marked individual cDNA molecules. One entry per CDR3 protein, called by TCRdb with MiXCR from the 5' RACE reads. The data contain some 50,000 distinct CDR3 sequences, 4.5% to 7% of them singletons. General study results and limits: Matching with VDJdb favored anti-spike CD8 responses (missing private and CD4 specificities).

Sequencing used whole blood. J is TRBJ2-7 and V is TRBV27; 7 positions match TRBD1. This sequence was found in an adult who was a healthcare worker with PCR-confirmed SARS-CoV-2 infection or an uninfected control (not recorded which). Written as DNA, the CDR3 is TGTGCCAGCAGCACCTTCATACAGGGGAACGAGCAGTACTTC. It translates to CASSTFIQGNEQYF.